The subject of this entry is one T cell receptor (beta chain). What it recognizes is unknown. A multiplex PCR was run with 60 Vbeta primers and 13 Jbeta primers. Data came from immunoSEQ multiplex PCR; TCRdb stores just in-frame clones and leaves some out. The table records approximately 150,000 clones, roughly 75% of them present only once. This entry is derived from a study of cytomegalovirus exposure and HLA in healthy donors. Whole-study findings and limits: As a later analysis revealed, the rate of TCR association differed by HLA locus, with DRB1 most and HLA-C fewest. TCR beta chain V- and J-gene trimming was linked, in a later analysis, to a missense variant in DCLRE1C.

The CDR3 covers 16 residues. The V and J ends lost 3 bases and 5 bases respectively, with 19 bases between them. CDR1 is SNHLY and CDR2 is FYNNEI in the germline V gene. The receptor was derived from a man between 18 and 35 years old in good health and CMV-seropositive. The gene calls are TRBV2 and TRBJ2-5; the D is unclear. Sequencing used PBMCs. CDR3 in DNA: TGTGCCAGCAGTGACACCCGCGGTCTAAAGGCGGAGACCCAGTACTTC. It translates to CASSDTRGLKAETQYF.